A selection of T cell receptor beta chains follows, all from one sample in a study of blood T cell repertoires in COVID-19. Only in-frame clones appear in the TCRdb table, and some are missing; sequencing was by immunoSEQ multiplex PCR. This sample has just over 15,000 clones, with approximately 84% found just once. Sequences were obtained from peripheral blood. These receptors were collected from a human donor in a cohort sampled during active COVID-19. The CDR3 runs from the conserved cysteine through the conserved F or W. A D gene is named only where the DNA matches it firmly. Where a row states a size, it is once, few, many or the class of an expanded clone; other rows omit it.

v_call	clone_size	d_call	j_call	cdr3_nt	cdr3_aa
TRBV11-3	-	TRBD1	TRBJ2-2	TGTGCCAGCAGTAACCAGGGGGCGAGTACCGGGGAGCTGTTTTTT	CASSNQGASTGELFF
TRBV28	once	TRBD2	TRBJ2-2	TGTGCCAGCATAGCGGGATCGAACACCGGGGAGCTGTTTTTT	CASIAGSNTGELFF
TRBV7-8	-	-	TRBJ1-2	TGTGCCAGCAGCTTCTCTGACAGCGCCGTCTATGGCTACACCTTC	CASSFSDSAVYGYTF
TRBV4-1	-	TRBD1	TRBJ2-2	TGCGCCAGCAGCCAATCGGGACAGGGGACGAACACCGGGGAGCTGTTTTTT	CASSQSGQGTNTGELFF
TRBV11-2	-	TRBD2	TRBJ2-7	TGTGCCAGCAGCCTTACCATACGGGGGGACTACGAGCAGTACTTC	CASSLTIRGDYEQYF
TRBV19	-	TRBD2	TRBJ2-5	TGTGCCAGTAGTTCCACTAGCGGGGTGCCCCAAGAGACCCAGTACTTC	CASSSTSGVPQETQYF
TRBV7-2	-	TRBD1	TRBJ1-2	TGTGCCAGCAGCTCTGGACAGGGAAGCTGGGGCTACACCTTC	CASSSGQGSWGYTF
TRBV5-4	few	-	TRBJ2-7	TGTGCCAGCAGCTCCGCGGGTGCAGTAGTCGAGCAGTACTTC	CASSSAGAVVEQYF
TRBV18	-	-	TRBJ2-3	TGTGCCAGCTCACCACGGTCGAGTAGCGCCAACCCCCCGCAGTATTTT	CASSPRSSSANPPQYF
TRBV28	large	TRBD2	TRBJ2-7	TGTGCCAGCAGTTCCCATCATATAGCGGGAGGGCCCTACGAGCAGTACTTC	CASSSHHIAGGPYEQYF
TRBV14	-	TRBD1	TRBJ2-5	TGTGCCAGCAGCCAAGATAGGGGACAGGGACAAGAGACCCAGTACTTC	CASSQDRGQGQETQYF
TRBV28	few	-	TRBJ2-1	TGTGCCAGCAGTTTATGGCCCCTTCACCTCAGGGGAGATGAGCAGTTCTTC	CASSLWPLHLRGDEQFF
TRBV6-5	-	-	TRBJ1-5	TGTGCCAGCAGTTCTCAGGGACACTATAGCAATCAGCCCCAGCATTTT	CASSSQGHYSNQPQHF
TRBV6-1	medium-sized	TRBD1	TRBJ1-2	TGTGCCAGCAGTGAACGGTCAGGGGGAGGTGCGGGCTATGGCTACACCTTC	CASSERSGGGAGYGYTF
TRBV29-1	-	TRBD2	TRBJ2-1	TGCAGCGTCCCCAGCGGGACCTACAATGAGCAGTTCTTC	CSVPSGTYNEQFF
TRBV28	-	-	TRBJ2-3	TGTGCCAGCAATCAACAGAGGGGGGGAGCAGATACGCAGTATTTT	CASNQQRGGADTQYF
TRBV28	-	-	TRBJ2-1	TGTGCCAGCGCCACCGGCCTAGAGAGCAATGAGCAGTTCTTC	CASATGLESNEQFF
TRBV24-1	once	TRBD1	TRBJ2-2	TGTGCCACGGAGACAGGGTCCGGGGAGCTGTTTTTT	CATETGSGELFF
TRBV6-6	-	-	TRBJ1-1	TGTGCCAGCAGTGCCGACAACGGAAACACTGAAGCTTTCTTT	CASSADNGNTEAFF
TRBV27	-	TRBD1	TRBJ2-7	TGTGCCAGCGCGAACAGGGGACGTTCCTACGAGCAGTACTTC	CASANRGRSYEQYF
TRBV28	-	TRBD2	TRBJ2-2	TGTGCCAGCACCCCATGGGCTAGCGGGAACACCGGGGAGCTGTTTTTT	CASTPWASGNTGELFF
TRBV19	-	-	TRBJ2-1	TGTGCCAGTAGTACCGCGGGACGCATAACCTACAATGAGCAGTTCTTC	CASSTAGRITYNEQFF
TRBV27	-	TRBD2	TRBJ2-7	TGTGCCAGCATGGGGAGGGGATACGAGCAGTACTTC	CASMGRGYEQYF
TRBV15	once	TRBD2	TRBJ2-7	TGTGCCACCACCCCCAACCCTAGCGGCTCCTACGAGCAGTACTTC	CATTPNPSGSYEQYF
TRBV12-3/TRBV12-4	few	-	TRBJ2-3	TGTGCCACAGGGGAGGGAGGGGATACGCAGTATTTT	CATGEGGDTQYF
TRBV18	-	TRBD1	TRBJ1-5	TGTGCCAGCTCACCGGCGGGACAGAATAGCAATCAGCCCCAGCATTTT	CASSPAGQNSNQPQHF
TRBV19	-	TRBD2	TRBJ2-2	TGTGCCAGTAGTAGCGGGAGAGGGAACACCGGGGAGCTGTTTTTT	CASSSGRGNTGELFF
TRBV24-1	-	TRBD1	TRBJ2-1	TGTGCCACCAGTGACCGGGACAGGACCTCCTACAATGAGCAGTTCTTC	CATSDRDRTSYNEQFF
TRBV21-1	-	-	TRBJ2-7	TGTGCCAGCAGCAAAGCGCTCCCAGGGGCCACCTACGAGCAGTACTTC	CASSKALPGATYEQYF
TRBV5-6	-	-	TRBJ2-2	TGTGCCAGCAGCCAGGGGGGCAGGGGCCTCACCGGGGAGCTGTTTTTT	CASSQGGRGLTGELFF
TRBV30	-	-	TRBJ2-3	TGTGCCTGGAGTAGGGGACTCAACACAGATACGCAGTATTTT	CAWSRGLNTDTQYF
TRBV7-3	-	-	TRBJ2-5	TGTGCCAGCAGCCTCCAGGGCGCAGAGACCCAGTACTTC	CASSLQGAETQYF
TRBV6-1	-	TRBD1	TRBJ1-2	TGTGCCAGCAGTGAATCAGGGGGCGGTGGCTACACCTTC	CASSESGGGGYTF
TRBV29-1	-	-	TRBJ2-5	TGCAGCGTTGCTGATTACAGGGTACCCAAAGAGACCCAGTACTTC	CSVADYRVPKETQYF
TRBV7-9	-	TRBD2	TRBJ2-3	TGTGCCAGCAGCCCATTGTGGCGGGAGAGCACAGATACGCAGTATTTT	CASSPLWRESTDTQYF
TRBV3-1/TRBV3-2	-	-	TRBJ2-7	TGTGCCAGCAGTTCGGCAGGGGACGAGCAGTACTTC	CASSSAGDEQYF
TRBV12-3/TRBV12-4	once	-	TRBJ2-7	TGTGCCAGCAGCCGACAGGCTTCCCAGTACTTC	CASSRQASQYF
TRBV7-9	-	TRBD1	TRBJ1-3	TGTGCCAGCAGCCAGGGGGTGAGGATGGGGTCTGGAAACACCATATATTTT	CASSQGVRMGSGNTIYF
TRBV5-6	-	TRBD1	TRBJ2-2	TGTGCCAGCAGCTTGTGGGACAGGGGGCGCGGCGGGGAGCTGTTTTTT	CASSLWDRGRGGELFF
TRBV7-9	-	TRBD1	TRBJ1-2	TGTGCCAGCGGTCGTAGGGGGCAAGGATATGGCTACACCTTC	CASGRRGQGYGYTF
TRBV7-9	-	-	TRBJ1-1	TGTGCCAGCAGCCCCCCCGGGAACACTGAAGCTTTCTTT	CASSPPGNTEAFF
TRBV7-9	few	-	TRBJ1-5	TGTGCCAGCAGCTCCGAGACAGCCTATCAGCCCCAGCATTTT	CASSSETAYQPQHF
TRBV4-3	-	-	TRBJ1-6	TGCGCCAGCAGCCAAGATGCAGGTACGAATTCACCCCTCCACTTT	CASSQDAGTNSPLHF
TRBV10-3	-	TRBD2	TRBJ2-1	TGTGCCATCAGTGGAGGACTAGCGGGGGGGAGAAGCTCCTACAATGAGCAGTTCTTC	CAISGGLAGGRSSYNEQFF
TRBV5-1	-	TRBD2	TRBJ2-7	TGCGCCAGCAGCTCTGGGGGGACTAGACCCTACGAGCAGTACTTC	CASSSGGTRPYEQYF
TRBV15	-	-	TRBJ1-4	TGTGCCACCAGCAGCGGAAGGTTCTCCGTCGGGGAAAAACTGTTTTTT	CATSSGRFSVGEKLFF
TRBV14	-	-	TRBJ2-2	TGTGCCAGCAGCCAAGATATCAGATACACCGGGGAGCTGTTTTTT	CASSQDIRYTGELFF
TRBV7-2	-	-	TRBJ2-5	TGTGCCAGCAGCTCAGGATCGTTGGAGACCCAGTACTTC	CASSSGSLETQYF
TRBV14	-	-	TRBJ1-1	TGTGCCAGCAGCCGGAATTCGGGGGGCGATGAAGCTTTCTTT	CASSRNSGGDEAFF
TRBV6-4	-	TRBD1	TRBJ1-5	TGTGCCAGCAGTGACTCGACAGGGGCGAGCAATCAGCCCCAGCATTTT	CASSDSTGASNQPQHF
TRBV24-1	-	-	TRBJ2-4	TGTGCCACCAGTGCTCGAGGGGCCAAAAACATTCAGTACTTC	CATSARGAKNIQYF
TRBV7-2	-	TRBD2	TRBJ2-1	TGTGCCAGCAGCTTAGGCGGCGGGAGGGACAATGAGCAGTTCTTC	CASSLGGGRDNEQFF
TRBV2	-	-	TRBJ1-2	TGTGCCAGCTACATGGGGGAGGGCGGCTACACCTTC	CASYMGEGGYTF
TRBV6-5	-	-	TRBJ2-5	TGTGCCAGCAGTACAGCGGAGGTTTGGGAGACCCAGTACTTC	CASSTAEVWETQYF
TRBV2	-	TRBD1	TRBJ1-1	TGTGCCAGCAGTGAATCGGGACAGGGATTCACTGAAGCTTTCTTT	CASSESGQGFTEAFF
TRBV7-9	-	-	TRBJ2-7	TGTGCCAGCAGTTCCGGTGCCTCCCTTCGGAGCTACGAGCAGTACTTC	CASSSGASLRSYEQYF
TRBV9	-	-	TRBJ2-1	TGTGCCAGCAGCGTAGCTGCTAGACCCTCCTACAATGAGCAGTTCTTC	CASSVAARPSYNEQFF
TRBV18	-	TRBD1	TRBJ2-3	TGTGCCAGCTCACCTTGGACAGGGGGCGGCCGCACAGATACGCAGTATTTT	CASSPWTGGGRTDTQYF
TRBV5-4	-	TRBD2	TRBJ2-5	TGTGCCAGCAGCTTGGTTAGCGGGGAAGAGACCCAGTACTTC	CASSLVSGEETQYF